The T cell receptor beta chain described here comes from a study of T-cell memory formation after mild COVID-19. Concerning this clonotype itself: Its antigen is currently unknown.

TCRdb fed the 5' RACE reads into MiXCR, producing one record per CDR3 protein. The sample has roughly 380,000 distinct CDR3 sequences; 25% to 30% are singletons. Broader study findings: Whether day 37 second-wave clones are SARS-CoV-2-specific was not confirmed.

The CDR3 extends over 18 amino acids. Deletions cut 0 bases from V and 0 bases from J, with 17 bases between. From germline, CDR1 is LGHDT and CDR2 YNNKEL (reference sequence). Sample: PBMCs or a T cell subset sorted from them (not recorded which). The sequence came from an adult woman who had mild COVID-19 (a few samples of this study predate the infection). Cell type and time point are not known. The rearrangement uses TRBV3-1 and TRBJ1-1; the D gene is possibly TRBD1 (5 bases). The CDR3 nucleotides are TGTGCCAGCAGCCAAGAATTGGGGAAGGGACTCATGAACACTGAAGCTTTCTTT. Its translation: CASSQELGKGLMNTEAFF.